These 30 T cell receptor beta chains originate from one sample sequenced in a study of blood T cell repertoires in COVID-19. The method was immunoSEQ multiplex PCR; TCRdb's version includes in-frame clones alone and lacks a portion of them. Here the sample spans a few hundred thousand clones, less than 90% being singletons. What was sequenced was peripheral blood. These receptors were obtained from a woman of 80 years or more with active or convalescent COVID-19.

This sequence joins TRBV9 and TRBJ2-5, with TRBD2 identical over 8 bases. The CDR3 is 15 amino acids. The germline V gene has CDR1 SGDLS and CDR2 YYNGEE. The V and J ends lost 0 bases and 5 bases, in that order; junction bases with no gene match: 6. In DNA, the CDR3 is TGTGCCAGCAGCGTAGGGGCGGGGGGAATGGAGACCCAGTACTTC. Its translation is CASSVGAGGMETQYF.

V and J are TRBV10-2 and TRBJ2-5, with TRBD2 matching 8 bases. The germline CDR1 and CDR2 sequences are WSHSY and SAAADI. J gave up 5 bases and V 6 bases, and 8 bases lay outside the gene matches. This CDR3 has 14 residues. The CDR3 DNA reads TGCGCCAGCAGGGCGAGCGGGAGTGGCGAGACCCAGTACTTC. Translation gives CASRASGSGETQYF.

This clone was picked up one time. This chain links TRBV3-1 (or the pseudogene TRBV3-2) with TRBJ2-2, with 9 bases fitting TRBD2. There are 17 residues in the CDR3. Germline-derived CDR1 and CDR2 are LGHDT and YNNKEL (reference sequence). The J segment lost 1 base and the V segment lost 6 bases, leaving 9 bases of the junction unmatched. The CDR3 DNA follows: TGTGCCAGCAGTCGCGGCCTAGCGGGATTGAACACCGGGGAGCTGTTTTTT. Translation: CASSRGLAGLNTGELFF.

This clone was recorded only once. The chain uses TRBV3-1 (or the pseudogene TRBV3-2) and TRBJ2-3; TRBD2 matches 9 bases. Trimming cost V 0 bases and J 0 bases; bases outside gene matches: 1. The CDR3 has 16 amino acids. Germline CDR1 reads LGHDT; CDR2 reads YNNKEL (reference sequence). Here the CDR3 DNA reads TGTGCCAGCAGCCAAGATAGCGGGAGTAGCACAGATACGCAGTATTTT. It specifies CASSQDSGSSTDTQYF.

This clone has just a few counts. The chain joins TRBV10-2 to TRBJ2-3, with 9 bases identical to TRBD2. Germline V gene data show CDR1 as WSHSY and CDR2 as SAAADI. Trimming at V came to 3 bases and at J to 4 bases, leaving 11 bases not matched to a gene. This CDR3 is built from 17 residues. The CDR3 here is CASSDFRGRAISDTQYF. CDR3 coding DNA: TGCGCCAGCAGTGATTTTCGCGGGAGGGCCATCTCAGATACGCAGTATTTT.

The V gene is TRBV28, the J gene TRBJ1-6, with 9 bases that match TRBD1. There are 13 residues in the CDR3. The germline gives CDR1 MDHEN, CDR2 SYDVKM. V was pared by 6 bases and J by 7 bases, with 1 base of the junction left unmatched. In DNA, the CDR3 is TGTGCCAGCAGGGACAGGGGCAATTCACCCCTCCACTTT. It is translated as CASRDRGNSPLHF.

This clone was observed a single time. DNA of the CDR3: TGTGCCAGCAGCTTAAGGGCTAGCGGGATAATGTACGAGCAGTACTTC. Translation gives CASSLRASGIMYEQYF. The chain employs TRBV7-9 and TRBJ2-7; TRBD2 aligns across 9 bases. The J segment lost 4 bases and the V segment lost 2 bases, leaving 9 bases of the junction unmatched. In germline, CDR1 is SEHNR, CDR2 FQNEAQ (reference sequence). The CDR3 is 16 amino acids.

This chain connects TRBV6-2 or TRBV6-3 to TRBJ2-5; D is possibly TRBD2 (6 bases). Trimming removed 2 bases from V and 3 bases from J, with 13 bases in between. CDR1 and CDR2 from the germline V gene are MNHEY and SVGEGT. The CDR3 has 15 residues. CDR3 nucleotide sequence: TGTGCCAGCAGTTACGGGCCGGGGGTGGAAGAGACCCAGTACTTC. This gives the protein CASSYGPGVEETQYF.

This rearrangement joins TRBV28 to TRBJ2-3, with 10 bases identical to TRBD2. Losses at the gene ends were 3 bases for V and 1 base for J; bases not matched to a gene: 7. This CDR3 spans 17 amino acids. Germline V lookup: CDR1 MDHEN, CDR2 SYDVKM. CDR3 region: CASSLGPAGGGTDTQYF. The CDR3 DNA is TGTGCCAGCAGTTTGGGTCCAGCGGGGGGGGGCACAGATACGCAGTATTTT.

The chain recombines TRBV7-2 with TRBJ2-1; D perhaps matches TRBD1 (5 bases). The length of the CDR3 is 14 residues. The germline V gene has CDR1 SGHTA and CDR2 FQGNSA. Between the trimmed V and J ends, which lost 5 bases and 0 bases, there was a span of 8 bases. CDR3: CASSTDSSYNEQFF. The DNA for the CDR3 is TGTGCCAGCAGCACAGACAGCTCCTACAATGAGCAGTTCTTC.

The rearrangement joins TRBV6-2 or TRBV6-3 to TRBJ1-6; D remains ambiguous. CDR3 size: 15 residues. V was trimmed by 5 bases and J by 7 bases, leaving 15 bases between them. CDR1 MNHEY and CDR2 SVGEGT come from the germline V gene. The CDR3: CASSRQVARNSPLHF. The CDR3, as DNA: TGTGCCAGCAGTCGGCAGGTGGCTCGGAATTCACCCCTCCACTTT.

This chain connects TRBV5-1 to TRBJ2-3, with 11 bases aligning to TRBD2. This CDR3 spans 17 amino acids. J gave up 2 bases and V 3 bases, and 8 bases lay outside the gene matches. Germline lookup yields CDR1 SGHRS and CDR2 YFSETQ. The CDR3 is CASSYLTSGGPTDTQYF. CDR3 DNA sequence: TGCGCCAGCAGCTACCTAACTAGCGGGGGCCCCACAGATACGCAGTATTTT.

V and J are TRBV3-1 (or the pseudogene TRBV3-2) and TRBJ1-1; TRBD1 is a possible D gene (5 bases). V was shortened by 4 bases and J by 6 bases, with 12 bases between the two germline ends. The CDR3 length is 13 residues. Germline CDR1 and CDR2: LGHDT and YNNKEL (reference sequence). The CDR3 nucleotides are TGTGCCAGCAGCCTGCCAGGGTTCGCTGAAGCTTTCTTT. Protein product: CASSLPGFAEAFF.

The CDR3 nucleotides are TGTGCCAGCAGTTCCCCGGGACAAAGTACCTCCTACGAGCAGTACTTC. Translated, it gives CASSSPGQSTSYEQYF. This chain uses TRBV28 with TRBJ2-7, with a possible D match to TRBD1 (6 bases). This CDR3 has 16 residues. V dropped 4 bases and J dropped 0 bases, with 16 bases sitting between them. Germline-derived CDR1 and CDR2 are MDHEN and SYDVKM.

J is TRBJ1-2 and V is TRBV15, with D perhaps TRBD1 (6 bases). From germline, CDR1 is LNHNV and CDR2 YYDKDF (reference sequence). V was clipped by 5 bases and J by 4 bases, with 17 bases between them. This CDR3 comprises 15 residues. CDR3 protein: CATSSPDRQVYGYTF. For the CDR3, the DNA is TGTGCCACCAGCTCCCCGGACAGACAGGTCTATGGCTACACCTTC.

J is TRBJ2-7 and V is TRBV21-1; TRBD1, as called in the table, went unchecked against the DNA. TRBV21-1 is described as a pseudogene. This CDR3 has 18 amino acids. The CDR3 DNA reads as TGTGCCAGCAGCAAAGAGTGGGGCGGGACAGTCGAAACCTACGAGCAGTACTTC. This translates into CASSKEWGGTVETYEQYF.

The V and J genes are TRBV27 and TRBJ2-3; 11 positions agree with TRBD2. CDR3 length: 16 amino acids. The germline CDR1 and CDR2 sequences are MNHEY and SMNVEV (reference sequence). V shed 2 bases and J 0 bases; nucleotides not matched to a gene: 1. In DNA, the CDR3 is TGTGCCAGCAGTTTAAGACTAGCGGGGAGCACAGATACGCAGTATTTT. The encoded protein is CASSLRLAGSTDTQYF.

V usage is TRBV5-1 and J usage is TRBJ2-5; 7 bases fit TRBD1. The CDR3 loop spans 13 amino acids. Germline V gene data show CDR1 as SGHRS and CDR2 as YFSETQ. Germline trimming cut 2 bases from V and 5 bases from J; bases unmatched to any gene: 3. The CDR3 reads CASSFDRDETQYF. DNA of the CDR3: TGCGCCAGCAGCTTTGACAGGGATGAGACCCAGTACTTC.

The chain joins TRBV5-4 to TRBJ2-1, with D tentatively TRBD2 (5 bases). The CDR3 contains 15 residues. The germline V gene encodes CDR1 SGHNT and CDR2 YYREEE (reference sequence). The germline V and J ends were trimmed by 2 bases and 0 bases, with 9 bases remaining between them. As DNA, the CDR3 is TGTGCCAGCAGCTTAGGAGGAGGCTCCTACAATGAGCAGTTCTTC. Translated: CASSLGGGSYNEQFF.

The V gene is TRBV18, the J gene TRBJ2-7, with no clear D. CDR1 and CDR2 (germline): KGHSH, LQKENI. This CDR3 has 12 residues. V lost 6 bases, J lost 7 bases, and 13 bases lay in between. CDR3 residues: CASSPKSVEQYF. CDR3 DNA: TGTGCCAGCTCCCCAAAAAGCGTTGAGCAGTACTTC.

The CDR3 loop reads CASSFTGSSYEQYF. Here the CDR3 DNA reads TGTGCCAGCAGCTTTACAGGGAGCTCCTACGAGCAGTACTTC. The V call is TRBV7-9, the J call TRBJ2-7; D might be TRBD1 (6 bases). There are 14 residues in the CDR3. Trimming pared 3 bases from V and 0 bases from J, leaving 9 bases between. Germline V gene sequence: CDR1 SEHNR, CDR2 FQNEAQ (reference sequence). Full variable domain (remainder filled in from reference TRBV7-9 and TRBJ2-7): DTGVSQNPRHKITKRGQNVTFRCDPISEHNRLYWYRQTLGQGPEFLTYFQNEAQLEKSRLLSDRFSAERPKGSFSTLEIQRTEQGDSAMYLCASSFTGSSYEQYFGPGTRLTVT.

Only one count was recorded for this clone. The V gene is TRBV4-1, the J gene TRBJ2-3; TRBD2 matches at 9 bases. The length of the CDR3 is 16 residues. Germline V gene sequence: CDR1 MGHRA, CDR2 YSYEKL. J gave up 6 bases and V 0 bases, and 7 bases lay outside the gene matches. CDR3 loop: CASSQDGVAGDDTQYF. In DNA form, the CDR3 reads TGCGCCAGCAGCCAAGATGGAGTAGCGGGGGACGATACGCAGTATTTT.

This clone appeared once. The rearrangement links TRBV19 to TRBJ1-1; 8 bases align to TRBD1. With 3 bases clipped from V and 5 bases from J, the junction kept 11 bases outside the gene matches. CDR1 and CDR2 (germline): LNHDA, SQIVND (reference sequence). This CDR3 has 16 amino acids. The CDR3 protein is CASSIGLGQGGTEAFF. The CDR3 bases are TGTGCCAGTAGTATCGGCCTCGGACAGGGCGGAACTGAAGCTTTCTTT.

V gene TRBV28 combines with J gene TRBJ1-4, with 7 bases matching TRBD1. Germline V gene data show CDR1 as MDHEN and CDR2 as SYDVKM. V lost 4 bases to trimming and J lost 5 bases; unmatched junction nucleotides: 7. CDR3 length: 15 residues. The chain's CDR3 is CASSSPGQKNEKLFF. DNA for the CDR3: TGTGCCAGCAGTTCACCGGGACAGAAAAATGAAAAACTGTTTTTT. The full variable domain, rest sourced from reference TRBV28 and TRBJ1-4, is DVKVTQSSRYLVKRTGEKVFLECVQDMDHENMFWYRQDPGLGLRLIYFSYDVKMKEKGDIPEGYSVSREKKERFSLILESASTNQTSMYLCASSSPGQKNEKLFFGSGTQLSVL.

The chain employs TRBV12-5 and TRBJ2-5, with 16 bases fitting TRBD2. The CDR3 spans 21 residues. Losses at the gene ends were 3 bases for V and 3 bases for J; bases not matched to a gene: 16. CDR1 is LGHNT, CDR2 FRNRAP, per germline. Written as DNA, the CDR3 is TGTGCTAGTGGTTTAGGCTTATCGGGACTAGCGGGAGGGCGATCAAAAGAGACCCAGTACTTC. Translating it yields CASGLGLSGLAGGRSKETQYF.

This clone has a handful of counts. The gene calls are TRBV7-3 and TRBJ2-1; TRBD1 matches at 8 bases. The CDR3 spans 12 residues. With V trimmed by 4 bases and J by 10 bases, 3 bases remained unmatched. Germline V lookup: CDR1 SGHTA, CDR2 FQGTGA. The CDR3 DNA reads as TGTGCCAGCAGCTCTGGGACAGGCGAGCAGTTCTTC. Encoded protein: CASSSGTGEQFF.

The V call is TRBV12-3 or TRBV12-4, the J call TRBJ2-7; a possible D gene is TRBD2 (6 bases). This CDR3 has 13 residues. Trimming left V 5 bases short and J 2 bases short, with 10 bases between. This chain's CDR3 is CASSGGLAYEQYF. CDR3 DNA sequence: TGTGCCAGCAGTGGGGGACTTGCCTACGAGCAGTACTTC.

The chain links TRBV2 to TRBJ1-2; tentatively, D is TRBD1 (6 bases). The V and J ends lost 5 bases and 8 bases respectively, with 18 bases between them. There are 14 residues in the CDR3. CDR1 and CDR2 (germline): SNHLY, FYNNEI. The CDR3 here is CASSYSQGTSGYTF. CDR3 sequence (DNA): TGTGCCAGCAGTTATAGTCAGGGGACGTCGGGCTACACCTTC.

The chain has TRBV2 and TRBJ2-5; weak D call: TRBD1 (6 bases). Trimming stripped 6 bases from V and 0 bases from J, with 8 bases between. The CDR3 contains 13 residues. The germline CDR1 and CDR2 sequences are SNHLY and FYNNEI. CDR3 nucleotides: TGTGCCAGCAGGAGGGACAACCAAGAGACCCAGTACTTC. Translated: CASRRDNQETQYF.

The chain carries TRBV25-1 and TRBJ2-5; 8 bases line up with TRBD1. Trimming took 0 bases from V and 5 from J; bases not matched to a gene: 5. CDR3 size: 15 residues. The germline V gene encodes CDR1 MGHDK and CDR2 SYGVNS. The CDR3 DNA reads as TGTGCCAGCAGTGAATACCGGGACAGGCAGGAGACCCAGTACTTC. It codes for CASSEYRDRQETQYF.